This T cell receptor beta chain was sequenced for a study of beta chain features in type 1 diabetes. Study details: Healthy donors resembled patients in age, gender and cell yields. Study-level results: Patients with type 1 diabetes carried fewer insertions and had more deletions at their VDJ junctions. All four CD4+ subsets from Type 1 diabetes patients carried moderately but significantly shorter TCRB CDR3s.

Every isolated RNA sample was fully reverse transcribed, so sequencing captured expressed TCRB transcripts. Deep immunoSEQ sequencing covered naive, central memory and regulatory T cell samples. Using immunoSEQ multiplex PCR, the repertoire was profiled, and TCRdb retains in-frame clones only, with some absent. The sample has some 700,000 clones; 13% are singletons. This clone has only a few counts. Its antigen remains unknown. Germline values: CDR1 PRHDT, CDR2 FYEKMQ (reference sequence). This CDR3 region has 12 residues. Trimming pared 5 bases from V and 2 bases from J, leaving 6 bases between. Via CD45RO/CCR7/CD25/CD127/CD95/CD27, cells of the CD4+ naive, central memory, regulatory and stem cell-like memory subsets were sorted.

This chain links TRBV13 with TRBJ2-5; D is undetermined. The sequence came from a man aged 18 to 30 with type 1 diabetes. The sample comprised naive CD4+ T cells from blood. The CDR3: CASSARQETQYF. The CDR3 DNA is TGTGCCAGCAGCGCCCGTCAAGAGACCCAGTACTTC.